The 5 T cell receptor beta chains in this list originate from one sample, sequenced in a study of response to subunit inactivated influenza vaccine (dated by TCRdb to 2016 to 2018). Library prep was done by RT-PCR. This sample was sequenced with an Illumina HiSeq 2500. TCRdb reran the public reads through fastp at Q25 and MiXCR, keeping productive beta chains. For every CDR3 protein sequence, its rows merge into one entry that carries the most common genes and DNA. For this sample the table gives 500,000 to 700,000 distinct CDR3 sequences, of which 20% to 25% were detected only once. Clones ranked in the top ten supply about 3% of the sample. The same sample was also studied in work on T cells expressing NK-cell markers. Taken from the second paper: TCR beta cDNA libraries were made by 5'RACE template switching that added a universal primer site and unique molecular identifiers.

The sequences come from CD4+ T cells sorted from PBMCs, collected about 12 days after vaccination. These receptors were obtained from a man aged 50 or older who received an inactivated influenza vaccine. Donor details come from another sample of the same person, matched by shared clones.

This clonotype was detected a few times. This rearrangement joins TRBV15 to TRBJ2-1; D is unclear. Germline V lookup: CDR1 LNHNV, CDR2 YYDKDF (reference sequence). V gave up 1 base and J gave up 9 bases, with 7 bases separating them. CDR3 length: 12 residues. The CDR3 is CATSRVGREQFF. The CDR3 bases are TGTGCCACCAGCAGAGTGGGTCGTGAGCAGTTCTTC.

The V call is TRBV20-1, the J call TRBJ1-1; 8 positions match TRBD1. This CDR3 comprises 12 residues. The trim removed 6 bases at V and 4 bases at J, leaving 4 bases unmatched. Germline lookup yields CDR1 DFQATT and CDR2 SNEGSKA (reference sequence). Here the CDR3 reads CSAGTGGTEAFF. CDR3 nucleotide sequence: TGCAGTGCGGGAACAGGGGGCACTGAAGCTTTCTTT.

This clonotype was counted only a few times. The chain carries TRBV3-1 and TRBJ2-5, with D unclear. There are 13 residues in the CDR3. Deletions cut 4 bases from V and 1 base from J, with 7 bases between. The V gene's germline CDR1 is LGHDT and CDR2 YNNKEL (reference sequence). CDR3 loop: CASSRFGQETQYF. The DNA of the CDR3 is TGTGCCAGCAGCCGCTTTGGCCAAGAGACCCAGTACTTC.

This clonotype was seen repeatedly, ten times or more. This chain connects TRBV29-1 to TRBJ2-3; TRBD1 or TRBD2 may be the D gene (5 bases each). CDR1 is SQVTM and CDR2 is ANQGSEA in the germline V gene. Trimming cost V 6 bases and J 4 bases, with 11 bases left between them. This CDR3 region has 12 residues. This CDR3 reads CSVRDGSDTQYF. The CDR3 DNA follows: TGCAGCGTCCGGGACGGATCAGATACGCAGTATTTT.

This clonotype was observed at least ten times. The chain has TRBV7-6 and TRBJ2-2; 8 positions match TRBD2. The J segment lost 6 bases and the V segment lost 5 bases, leaving 11 bases of the junction unmatched. The CDR3 runs 16 residues. CDR1 is SGHVS, CDR2 FNYEAQ, per germline. As DNA, the CDR3 is TGTGCCAGCAGCCAGAAAACAGCGGGAGTAGCCGGGGAGCTGTTTTTT. Residues: CASSQKTAGVAGELFF.